Below, 31 T cell receptor beta chains from the same sample are listed, as sequenced in a study of blood T cell repertoires in COVID-19. The protocol was immunoSEQ multiplex PCR, while the TCRdb copy is restricted to in-frame clones and leaves out a portion. Of about 230,000 clones listed, 65% to 90% are singletons. Sample: peripheral blood. The receptors come from a woman in her forties or fifties with acute or convalescent COVID-19.

This sequence joins TRBV7-3 and TRBJ2-3; 8 nucleotides match TRBD2. The trim removed 7 bases at V and 3 bases at J, leaving 12 bases unmatched. This CDR3 is 16 amino acids long. Per germline, CDR1 SGHTA and CDR2 FQGTGA. The CDR3 DNA is TGTGCCAGCATCCTTAAGGAACTAGCGGTTACAGATACGCAGTATTTT. Translated: CASILKELAVTDTQYF.

This chain connects TRBV3-1 (or the pseudogene TRBV3-2) to TRBJ2-1; a possible D gene is TRBD1 (6 bases). Trimming stripped 0 bases from V and 6 bases from J, with 6 bases between. CDR3 length: 13 amino acids. Germline V gene lookup returns CDR1 LGHDT and CDR2 YNNKEL (reference sequence). CDR3: CASSQDRGNEQFF. CDR3 nucleotide sequence: TGTGCCAGCAGCCAAGACAGGGGCAATGAGCAGTTCTTC.

The chain employs TRBV7-6 and TRBJ2-5; 7 positions match TRBD2. V lost 5 bases, J lost 4 bases, and 13 bases stayed unmatched. Germline V lookup: CDR1 SGHVS, CDR2 FNYEAQ. The CDR3 sequence is 16 residues long. The DNA for the CDR3 is TGTGCCAGCAGCCAAAACTCAGCGGGAACAGGAGAGACCCAGTACTTC. Translating it yields CASSQNSAGTGETQYF.

The chain is built from TRBV5-3 and TRBJ2-5; 13 bases match TRBD2. TRBV5-3 is given ORF status, its function remaining uncertain. With V trimmed by 7 bases and J by 6 bases, 3 bases remained unmatched. The CDR3 extends over 13 amino acids. The DNA of the CDR3 is TGTGCCAGAGGGACTAGCGGGGTCAAGACCCAGTACTTC. Translation gives CARGTSGVKTQYF.

This chain connects TRBV7-9 to TRBJ1-1, with TRBD1 as a possible D gene (5 bases). The CDR3 length is 14 residues. The germline V gene encodes CDR1 SEHNR and CDR2 FQNEAQ (reference sequence). The V end was cut by 6 bases, the J end by 0 bases, with 11 bases between. For the CDR3, the DNA is TGTGCCAGCAGGCCAGGGATAGTGAACACTGAAGCTTTCTTT. Its translation: CASRPGIVNTEAFF.

This clone appeared a few times. V usage is TRBV30 and J usage is TRBJ1-3, with a possible D match to TRBD1 (5 bases). V was trimmed by 4 bases and J by 1 base, leaving 5 bases between them. CDR1 is GTSNPN and CDR2 is SVGIG in the germline V gene (reference sequence). The CDR3 runs 12 residues. The CDR3 nucleotides are TGTGCCTGGAAGGGGTCTGGAAACACCATATATTTT. It is translated as CAWKGSGNTIYF.

This clone was counted a single time. V is TRBV5-1 and J is TRBJ2-3, with 7 bases lining up with TRBD1. CDR1 is SGHRS, CDR2 YFSETQ, per germline. V shed 4 bases and J 5 bases; nucleotides not matched to a gene: 7. The CDR3 has 14 residues. Written as DNA, the CDR3 is TGCGCCAGCAGCCAGGGACAGCTCCTAGATACGCAGTATTTT. Protein: CASSQGQLLDTQYF. The variable domain in full, with the rest retrieved from reference TRBV5-1 and TRBJ2-3, is KAGVTQTPRYLIKTRGQQVTLSCSPISGHRSVSWYQQTPGQGLQFLFEYFSETQRNKGNFPGRFSGRQFSNSRSEMNVSTLELGDSALYLCASSQGQLLDTQYFGPGTRLTVL.

The rearrangement joins TRBV6-5 to TRBJ1-2; 7 nucleotides match TRBD1. Germline lookup yields CDR1 MNHEY and CDR2 SVGAGI. The V and J ends lost 5 bases and 2 bases, in that order; junction bases with no gene match: 2. This CDR3 has 13 residues. CDR3 in DNA: TGTGCCAGCAGTCGGGACAGAAACTATGGCTACACCTTC. Its translation is CASSRDRNYGYTF.

The chain joins TRBV5-1 to TRBJ2-7; a possible D gene is TRBD2 (5 bases). Trimming removed 4 bases at V and 0 bases at J, with 14 bases between. CDR1 SGHRS and CDR2 YFSETQ come from the germline V gene. This CDR3 is built from 15 residues. DNA of the CDR3: TGCGCCAGCAGCCTCCGGACGGCGGGCTCCTACGAGCAGTACTTC. Protein sequence: CASSLRTAGSYEQYF.

Ten or more counts support this clone. V usage is TRBV6-5 and J usage is TRBJ1-5, with D possibly being TRBD1 (6 bases). The CDR3 has 15 amino acids. Trimming took off 2 bases at V and 6 bases at J, with 14 bases between the two ends. The germline gives CDR1 MNHEY, CDR2 SVGAGI. The CDR3 loop is CASSYRWGGGQPQHF. Here the CDR3 DNA reads TGTGCCAGCAGTTACAGGTGGGGGGGCGGTCAGCCCCAGCATTTT.

The CDR3 region has the DNA TGCGCCAGCAGCCAAGATCTACAGGGAGATAACACTGAAGCTTTCTTT. Residues: CASSQDLQGDNTEAFF. The chain joins TRBV4-3 to TRBJ1-1; D possibly corresponds to TRBD1 (6 bases). V was clipped by 0 bases and J by 2 bases, with 13 bases between them. Germline values: CDR1 LGHNA, CDR2 YSLEER. The CDR3 totals 16 residues.

In this sample, this clone turned up a few times. This same CDR3 is encoded by further DNA sequences in the sample. The chain carries TRBV9 and TRBJ1-2; the D gene is possibly TRBD1 (5 bases). Germline CDR1 SGDLS, CDR2 YYNGEE. The CDR3 length is 13 residues. V gave up 2 bases and J gave up 2 bases, with 7 bases separating them. CDR3 amino acids: CASSVDSNYGYTF. The DNA for the CDR3 is TGTGCCAGCAGCGTTGACAGCAACTATGGCTACACCTTC.

A single count supports this clone. The CDR3 DNA reads as TGTGCCAGCAGCGGACAGGGCGCCGGGGAGCTGTTTTTT. It specifies CASSGQGAGELFF. The rearrangement links TRBV6-4 to TRBJ2-2, with 8 bases that match TRBD1. The length of the CDR3 is 13 residues. The trim removed 6 bases at V and 6 bases at J, leaving 3 bases unmatched. Looked up from germline, CDR1 is MRHNA and CDR2 is SNTAGT.

This chain uses TRBV29-1 with TRBJ2-6; no clear D. Trimming removed 5 bases from V and 12 bases from J, with 14 bases in between. The germline V gene has CDR1 SQVTM and CDR2 ANQGSEA. The CDR3 is made up of 12 amino acids. CDR3 nucleotide sequence: TGCAGCGTTCATGAGTGGTACGGCGTCCTGACTTTC. Amino acids: CSVHEWYGVLTF.

The rearrangement links TRBV19 to TRBJ1-4, with D tentatively TRBD1 (5 bases). This CDR3 region has 13 residues. CDR1 and CDR2 from the germline V gene are LNHDA and SQIVND (reference sequence). V lost 9 bases to trimming and J lost 5 bases, with 13 bases between them. The CDR3 coding sequence is TGTGCCAGCGCCAGGGTCCTGAATGAAAAACTGTTTTTT. It translates to CASARVLNEKLFF.

This sequence joins TRBV15 and TRBJ1-5; D unclear. V was clipped by 0 bases and J by 6 bases, with 12 bases between them. This CDR3 comprises 15 residues. Germline loops: CDR1 LNHNV, CDR2 YYDKDF (reference sequence). The CDR3 DNA is TGTGCCACCAGCAGAGAGATGAGGGTAGGTCAGCCCCAGCATTTT. It yields the protein CATSREMRVGQPQHF. Together with reference TRBV15 and TRBJ1-5, the CDR3 gives the full variable domain: DAMVIQNPRYQVTQFGKPVTLSCSQTLNHNVMYWYQQKSSQAPKLLFHYYDKDFNNEADTPDNFQSRRPNTSFCFLDIRSPGLGDTAMYLCATSREMRVGQPQHFGDGTRLSIL.

V usage is TRBV5-8 and J usage is TRBJ2-2; 7 bases fit TRBD2. V gave up 4 bases and J gave up 8 bases; unmatched junction bases: 17. Looked up from germline, CDR1 is SGHTS and CDR2 is YDEGEE. The CDR3 sequence is 17 residues long. CDR3 coding DNA: TGTGCCAGCAGCGCGGCTAGGGTGTCTAGCGGAATTGGGGAGCTGTTTTTT. Translated: CASSAARVSSGIGELFF.

The chain uses TRBV30 and TRBJ1-4, with 7 positions matching TRBD1. The J segment lost 1 base and the V segment lost 5 bases, leaving 4 bases of the junction unmatched. The CDR3 is made up of 14 amino acids. CDR1 and CDR2 from the germline V gene are GTSNPN and SVGIG (reference sequence). Here the CDR3 DNA reads TGTGCCTGGCTGAACAGGGGAACTAATGAAAAACTGTTTTTT. It encodes CAWLNRGTNEKLFF. Full variable domain (outside the CDR3, taken from reference TRBV30 and TRBJ1-4): SQTIHQWPATLVQPVGSPLSLECTVEGTSNPNLYWYRQAAGRGLQLLFYSVGIGQISSEVPQNLSASRPQDRQFILSSKKLLLSDSGFYLCAWLNRGTNEKLFFGSGTQLSVL.

The rearrangement joins TRBV3-1 (or the pseudogene TRBV3-2) to TRBJ2-5, with D possibly being TRBD1 (6 bases). CDR1 is LGHDT, CDR2 YNNKEL, per germline (reference sequence). This CDR3 has 14 residues. V lost 4 bases to trimming and J lost 4 bases, with 13 bases between them. In DNA, the CDR3 is TGTGCCAGCAGCCCCGCGACAGGTAGAGAGACCCAGTACTTC. As protein: CASSPATGRETQYF.

The genes are TRBV6-2 or TRBV6-3 and TRBJ2-7; 7 bases fit TRBD1. The CDR3 consists of 14 residues. J gave up 1 base and V 5 bases, and 5 bases lay outside the gene matches. CDR1 is MNHEY, CDR2 SVGEGT, per germline. The CDR3 DNA sequence: TGTGCCAGCAGTCGCTACAGGGGATCCTACGAGCAGTACTTC. Protein sequence: CASSRYRGSYEQYF.

The CDR3 DNA reads as TGTGCCAGCTCTCCCCCGAATTCACCCCTCCACTTT. Translating it yields CASSPPNSPLHF. V usage is TRBV2 and J usage is TRBJ1-6; D gene ambiguous. Deletions cut 8 bases from V and 7 bases from J, with 9 bases between. Per the germline V gene, CDR1 is SNHLY and CDR2 is FYNNEI. The CDR3 spans 12 residues.

CDR3 in DNA: TGTGCCAGCAGTTTATGGGGACAGGAAGTCTCTGGGGCCAACGTCCTGACTTTC. The encoded protein is CASSLWGQEVSGANVLTF. The chain uses TRBV28 and TRBJ2-6; 8 bases agree with TRBD1. Per germline, CDR1 MDHEN and CDR2 SYDVKM. The CDR3 is made up of 18 amino acids. Unmatched junction bases numbered 4, after V lost 0 bases and J lost 0 bases.

The chain combines TRBV11-1 with TRBJ2-1; tentatively, D is TRBD1 (5 bases). Germline loops: CDR1 SGHAT, CDR2 FQDESV (reference sequence). This CDR3 comprises 16 residues. Trimming took off 5 bases at V and 8 bases at J, with 22 bases between the two ends. This chain's CDR3 is CASSQSAQGGLHEQFF. DNA for the CDR3: TGTGCCAGCAGCCAGTCCGCCCAGGGTGGTTTGCATGAGCAGTTCTTC.

The chain joins TRBV7-9 to TRBJ1-2; 12 bases align to TRBD1. Germline V CDR1 and CDR2: SEHNR, FQNEAQ (reference sequence). The CDR3 runs to 16 residues. V was clipped by 2 bases and J by 8 bases; unmatched bases: 9. CDR3 protein: CASSLSSGQGARGYTF. CDR3 nucleotides: TGTGCCAGCAGCTTATCATCGGGACAGGGGGCGAGGGGCTACACCTTC. The full variable domain, completed using reference TRBV7-9 and TRBJ1-2, is DTGVSQNPRHKITKRGQNVTFRCDPISEHNRLYWYRQTLGQGPEFLTYFQNEAQLEKSRLLSDRFSAERPKGSFSTLEIQRTEQGDSAMYLCASSLSSGQGARGYTFGSGTRLTVV.

V usage is TRBV4-2 and J usage is TRBJ1-5, with TRBD1 matching over 8 bases. The CDR3 contains 14 residues. V was pared by 5 bases and J by 7 bases, with 7 bases of the junction left unmatched. Germline assignment: CDR1 LGHNA and CDR2 YNFKEQ. Here the CDR3 reads CASSGTGIRQPQHF. CDR3 nucleotides: TGTGCCAGCAGCGGGACAGGAATCAGGCAGCCCCAGCATTTT.

The rearrangement uses TRBV9 and TRBJ1-6; 7 bases are shared with TRBD1. CDR1 is SGDLS and CDR2 is YYNGEE in the germline V gene. The CDR3 runs 17 residues. V lost 0 bases and J lost 6; bases outside the gene matches: 9. The CDR3 reads CASSVDSSDRPNSPLHF. Written as DNA, the CDR3 is TGTGCCAGCAGCGTAGATTCGTCGGACAGGCCTAATTCACCCCTCCACTTT.

CDR3 sequence (DNA): TGTGCCAGCAGTGGAGTCGGGGGGTTGAGCGGCTACACCTTC. It yields the protein CASSGVGGLSGYTF. V gene TRBV25-1 combines with J gene TRBJ1-2, with D maybe TRBD1 (5 bases). The V and J ends lost 4 bases and 8 bases respectively, with 17 bases between them. Germline V CDR1 and CDR2: MGHDK, SYGVNS. The CDR3 covers 14 residues.

The CDR3 nucleotides read TGTGCCAGCAGCTTAGTCCTCAGCACTGAAGCTTTCTTT. Encoded protein: CASSLVLSTEAFF. The V call is TRBV11-2, the J call TRBJ1-1; D is uncertain. Germline lookup yields CDR1 SGHAT and CDR2 FQNNGV. With 1 base removed from V and 4 bases from J, the gap between germline ends came to 7 bases. There are 13 residues in the CDR3.

CDR3 in amino acids: CASSSGQVVHGYTF. CDR3 coding DNA: TGTGCCAGCAGTTCCGGACAGGTAGTCCATGGCTACACCTTC. The V gene is TRBV6-5, the J gene TRBJ1-2; TRBD1 aligns across 7 bases. V lost 4 bases, J lost 6 bases, and 8 bases stayed unmatched. This CDR3 has 14 amino acids. The germline gives CDR1 MNHEY, CDR2 SVGAGI.

The chain recombines TRBV7-3 with TRBJ2-1, with TRBD2 matching 9 bases. V dropped 0 bases and J dropped 8; count of bases not matched to a gene: 8. From germline, CDR1 is SGHTA and CDR2 FQGTGA. The CDR3 extends over 16 amino acids. The CDR3 here is CASSLTGGGAAHEQFF. The CDR3 nucleotides read TGTGCCAGCAGCTTAACAGGCGGGGGGGCTGCCCATGAGCAGTTCTTC.

By frequency in the sample, this clone is medium-sized. The rearrangement links TRBV9 to TRBJ1-2; 10 bases line up with TRBD1. J lost 5 bases, V lost 3 bases, and 7 bases had no gene match. Germline CDR1 SGDLS, CDR2 YYNGEE. The CDR3 covers 15 residues. The CDR3 loop is CASSAGDRGGYGYTF. The CDR3 coding sequence is TGTGCCAGCAGCGCAGGGGACAGGGGTGGGTATGGCTACACCTTC. The variable domain in full, with the rest retrieved from reference TRBV9 and TRBJ1-2, is DSGVTQTPKHLITATGQRVTLRCSPRSGDLSVYWYQQSLDQGLQFLIQYYNGEERAKGNILERFSAQQFPDLHSELNLSSLELGDSALYFCASSAGDRGGYGYTFGSGTRLTVV.